The clone carrying this TCR beta chain is a singleton in its sample. Its antigen remains unknown. The sample belongs to a study of T cell responses to AZD1222 COVID-19 vaccine. Findings and limits, study-wide: It was only 6 or 7 AZD1222 recipients who were seropositive at baseline.

In germline, CDR1 is MNHEY, CDR2 SMNVEV (reference sequence). CDR3 length: 15 amino acids. Trimming stripped 5 bases from V and 4 bases from J, with 17 bases between. The data were produced by immunoSEQ multiplex PCR, yet TCRdb's version contains in-frame clones alone and is incomplete. Of more than 110,000 clones in the sample, 75% to 95% are singletons; the top ten hold around 3.6%. Sequenced here: peripheral blood, sampled on day 0 of AZD1222 vaccination. This chain links TRBV27 with TRBJ2-5; D remains ambiguous. The clonotype comes from an adult in good health. Here the CDR3 reads CASSLTSWKGETQYF. CDR3 sequence (DNA): TGTGCCAGCAGTCTAACCTCGTGGAAGGGAGAGACCCAGTACTTC.